Sequencing of this TCR beta chain was carried out in a study of blood T cells in healthy people across ages. A second PCR, run for about 7 to 11 cycles, used a sample-barcoded 5' primer plus a J-beta primer mix. Every cDNA molecule bore a tag from a template-switch adaptor containing 12 random nucleotides. One entry per CDR3 protein, called by TCRdb with MiXCR from the 5' RACE reads. The sample records hundreds of thousands of distinct CDR3 sequences, more than 20% being singletons. Study observations and caveats: It was the long-lived donors that had more naive CD4+ cells and higher diversity than aged donors.

The CDR3 runs to 13 residues. Germline lookup yields CDR1 SGHVS and CDR2 FNYEAQ. V gave up 5 bases and J gave up 4 bases, with 12 bases separating them. In its sample, this clonotype was seen a few times. Its antigen is still unknown. In addition, the sample was reused for a study of T cells of mothers and their children. Per that paper: Related mother-child pairs showed slightly, non-significantly higher overlap than unrelated pairs. The data showed no persistent microchimeric T cell clones.

V usage is TRBV7-6 and J usage is TRBJ2-7; D not resolved. The source is a boy between 5 and 17 years old in good health. The source material was blood. For the CDR3, the DNA is TGTGCCAGCAGCCCCGGAAGTGCGTACGAGCAGTACTTC. Translating it yields CASSPGSAYEQYF.